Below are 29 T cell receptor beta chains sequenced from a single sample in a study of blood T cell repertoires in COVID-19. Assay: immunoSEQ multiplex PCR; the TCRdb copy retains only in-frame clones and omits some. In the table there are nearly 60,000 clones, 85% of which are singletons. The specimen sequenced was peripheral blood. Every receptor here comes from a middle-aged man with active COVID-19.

The CDR3 nucleotides read TGCGCCAGCAGCTTGGGGCCCCACGACACTGAAGCTTTCTTT. Residues: CASSLGPHDTEAFF. The chain employs TRBV5-1 and TRBJ1-1; D unclear. Trimming cost V 0 bases and J 3 bases, with 9 bases left between them. This CDR3 comprises 14 residues. The germline V gene has CDR1 SGHRS and CDR2 YFSETQ.

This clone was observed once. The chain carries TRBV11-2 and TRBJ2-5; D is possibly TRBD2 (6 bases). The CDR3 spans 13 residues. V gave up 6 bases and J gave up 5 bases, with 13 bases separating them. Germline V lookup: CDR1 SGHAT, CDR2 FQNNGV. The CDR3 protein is CASRGDWGETQYF. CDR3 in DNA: TGTGCCAGCAGGGGGGACTGGGGTGAGACCCAGTACTTC.

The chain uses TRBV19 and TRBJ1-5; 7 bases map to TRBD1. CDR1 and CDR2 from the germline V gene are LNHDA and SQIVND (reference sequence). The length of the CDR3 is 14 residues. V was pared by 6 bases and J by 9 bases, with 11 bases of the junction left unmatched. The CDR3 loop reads CASSATGLGVPQHF. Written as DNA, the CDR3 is TGTGCCAGTAGCGCGACAGGGCTGGGGGTGCCCCAGCATTTT.

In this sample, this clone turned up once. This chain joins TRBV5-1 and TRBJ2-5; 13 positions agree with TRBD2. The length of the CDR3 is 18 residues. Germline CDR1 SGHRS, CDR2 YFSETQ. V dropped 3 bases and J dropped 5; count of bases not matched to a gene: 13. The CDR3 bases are TGCGCCAGCAGCTCAGCCGGACTAGCGGGAGTGTATGCGGAGACCCAGTACTTC. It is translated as CASSSAGLAGVYAETQYF.

The CDR3 DNA follows: TGTGCCAGCAGCTCCTCGAGGGACACTGAAGCTTTCTTT. Translating it yields CASSSSRDTEAFF. The V call is TRBV7-3, the J call TRBJ1-1; D is ambiguous. V was trimmed by 4 bases and J by 3 bases, leaving 9 bases between them. The CDR3 has 13 amino acids. CDR1 and CDR2 (germline): SGHTA, FQGTGA.

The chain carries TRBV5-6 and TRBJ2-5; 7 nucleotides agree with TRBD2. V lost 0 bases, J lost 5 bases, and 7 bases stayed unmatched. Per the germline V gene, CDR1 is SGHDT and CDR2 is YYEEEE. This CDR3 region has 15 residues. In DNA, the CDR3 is TGTGCCAGCAGCTTGGATTTGGGTAGCGGGGAGACCCAGTACTTC. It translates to CASSLDLGSGETQYF.

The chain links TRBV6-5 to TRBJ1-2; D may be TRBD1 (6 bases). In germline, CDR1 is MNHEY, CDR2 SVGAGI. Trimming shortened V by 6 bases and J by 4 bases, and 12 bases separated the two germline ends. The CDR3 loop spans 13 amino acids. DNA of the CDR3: TGTGCCAGCAGCGGACAGATCGCCTATGGCTACACCTTC. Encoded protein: CASSGQIAYGYTF.

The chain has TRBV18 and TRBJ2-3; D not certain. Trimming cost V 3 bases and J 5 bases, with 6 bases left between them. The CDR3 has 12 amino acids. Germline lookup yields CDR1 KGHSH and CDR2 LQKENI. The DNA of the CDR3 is TGTGCCAGCTCACCTCTAAGAGATACGCAGTATTTT. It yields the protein CASSPLRDTQYF.

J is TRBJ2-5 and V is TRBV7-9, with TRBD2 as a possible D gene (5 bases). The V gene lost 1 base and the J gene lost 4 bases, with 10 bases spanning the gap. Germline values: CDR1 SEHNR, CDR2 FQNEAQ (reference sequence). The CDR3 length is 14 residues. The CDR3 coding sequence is TGTGCCAGCAGCTTAGACGCCGGGATAGAGACCCAGTACTTC. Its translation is CASSLDAGIETQYF.

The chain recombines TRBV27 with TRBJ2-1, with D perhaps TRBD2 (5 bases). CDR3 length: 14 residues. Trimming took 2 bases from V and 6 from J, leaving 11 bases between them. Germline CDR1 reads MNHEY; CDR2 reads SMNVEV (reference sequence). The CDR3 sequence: CASSLVLASNEQFF. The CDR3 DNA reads TGTGCCAGCAGTTTAGTTCTAGCTTCCAATGAGCAGTTCTTC.

CDR3 residues: CASSPGGLAGVQTNEQYF. The CDR3 nucleotides are TGTGCCAGCTCACCGGGGGGACTAGCGGGAGTTCAAACCAACGAGCAGTACTTC. The chain carries TRBV18 and TRBJ2-7, with 14 positions matching TRBD2. Losses at the gene ends were 3 bases for V and 5 bases for J; bases not matched to a gene: 12. The CDR3 spans 18 residues. Germline CDR1 reads KGHSH; CDR2 reads LQKENI.

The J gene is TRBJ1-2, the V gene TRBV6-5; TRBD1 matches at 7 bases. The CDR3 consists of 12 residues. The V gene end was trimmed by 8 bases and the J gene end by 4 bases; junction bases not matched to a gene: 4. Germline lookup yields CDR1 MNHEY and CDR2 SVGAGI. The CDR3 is CASQRDSYGYTF. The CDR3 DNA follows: TGTGCCAGCCAACGGGACAGCTATGGCTACACCTTC.

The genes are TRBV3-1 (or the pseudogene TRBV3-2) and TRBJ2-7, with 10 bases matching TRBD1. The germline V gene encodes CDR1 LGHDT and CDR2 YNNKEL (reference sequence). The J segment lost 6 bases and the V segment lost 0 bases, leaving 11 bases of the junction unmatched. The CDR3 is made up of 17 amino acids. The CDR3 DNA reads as TGTGCCAGCAGCCAAGATGTGCGAGACAGGGGGCCGGCCGAGCAGTACTTC. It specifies CASSQDVRDRGPAEQYF.

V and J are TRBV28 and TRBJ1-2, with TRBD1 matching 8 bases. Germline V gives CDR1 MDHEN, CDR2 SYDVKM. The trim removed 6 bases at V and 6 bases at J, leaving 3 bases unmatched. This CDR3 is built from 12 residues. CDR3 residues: CASRTGDHGYTF. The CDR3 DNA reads TGTGCCAGCAGGACAGGGGACCATGGCTACACCTTC.

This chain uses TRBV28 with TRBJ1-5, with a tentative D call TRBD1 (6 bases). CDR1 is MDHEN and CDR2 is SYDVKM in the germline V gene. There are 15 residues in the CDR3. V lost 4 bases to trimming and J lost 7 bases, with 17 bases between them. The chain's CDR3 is CASSSPTGGGQPQHF. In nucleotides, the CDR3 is TGTGCCAGCAGTTCCCCGACAGGAGGCGGGCAGCCCCAGCATTTT.

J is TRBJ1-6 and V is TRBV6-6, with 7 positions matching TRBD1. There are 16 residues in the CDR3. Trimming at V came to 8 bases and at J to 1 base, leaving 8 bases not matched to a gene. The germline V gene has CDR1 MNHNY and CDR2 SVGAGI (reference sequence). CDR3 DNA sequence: TGTGCCAGCTCTGGACAGGTTAAATCCTATAATTCACCCCTCCACTTT. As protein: CASSGQVKSYNSPLHF.

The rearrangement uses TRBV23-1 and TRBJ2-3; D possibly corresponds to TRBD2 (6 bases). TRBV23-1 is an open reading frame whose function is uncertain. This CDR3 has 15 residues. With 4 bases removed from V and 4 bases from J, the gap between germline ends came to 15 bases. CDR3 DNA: TGCGCCAGCAGTCTCGATAGCGGTAGTGCAGATACGCAGTATTTT. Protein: CASSLDSGSADTQYF.

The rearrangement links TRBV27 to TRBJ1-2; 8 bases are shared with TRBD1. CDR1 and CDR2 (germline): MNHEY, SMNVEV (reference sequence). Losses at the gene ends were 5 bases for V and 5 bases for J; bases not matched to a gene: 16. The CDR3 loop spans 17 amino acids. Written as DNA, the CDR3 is TGTGCCAGCAGTCCCCCACCCGGACAGGGACCTTATTATGGCTACACCTTC. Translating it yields CASSPPPGQGPYYGYTF.

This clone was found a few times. CDR3 in amino acids: CASSYSRARFAYEQYF. In DNA, the CDR3 is TGTGCCAGCAGTTACTCGAGGGCGCGATTCGCCTACGAGCAGTACTTC. The chain combines TRBV6-6 with TRBJ2-7; D may be TRBD2 (5 bases). CDR1 MNHNY and CDR2 SVGAGI come from the germline V gene (reference sequence). This CDR3 has 16 amino acids. V shed 0 bases and J shed 2 bases, with 14 bases lying between them.

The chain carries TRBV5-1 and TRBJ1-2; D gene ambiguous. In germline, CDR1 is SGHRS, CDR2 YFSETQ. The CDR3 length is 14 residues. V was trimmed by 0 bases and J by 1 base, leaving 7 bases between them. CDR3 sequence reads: CASSLDLNNYGYTF. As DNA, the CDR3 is TGCGCCAGCAGCTTGGACCTAAATAACTATGGCTACACCTTC.

The CDR3 DNA sequence: TGTGCCAGCAGCCCAGGGGCGGGGGATAATCAGCCCCAGCATTTT. It codes for CASSPGAGDNQPQHF. The chain carries TRBV7-6 and TRBJ1-5, with a possible D match to TRBD1 (6 bases). V lost 5 bases to trimming and J lost 4 bases, with 15 bases between them. Germline V lookup: CDR1 SGHVS, CDR2 FNYEAQ. The CDR3 loop spans 15 amino acids.

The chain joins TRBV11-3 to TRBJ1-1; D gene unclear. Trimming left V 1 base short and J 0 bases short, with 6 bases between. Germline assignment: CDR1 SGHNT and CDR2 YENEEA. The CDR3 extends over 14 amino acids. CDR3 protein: CASSLGGVNTEAFF. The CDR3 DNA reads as TGTGCCAGCAGCTTAGGAGGAGTGAACACTGAAGCTTTCTTT.

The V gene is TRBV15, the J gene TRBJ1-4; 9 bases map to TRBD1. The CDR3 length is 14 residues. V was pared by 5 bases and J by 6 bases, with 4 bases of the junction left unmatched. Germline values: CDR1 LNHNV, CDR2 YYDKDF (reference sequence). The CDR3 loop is CATSVGQGDEKLFF. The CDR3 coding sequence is TGTGCCACCAGCGTGGGACAGGGTGATGAAAAACTGTTTTTT.

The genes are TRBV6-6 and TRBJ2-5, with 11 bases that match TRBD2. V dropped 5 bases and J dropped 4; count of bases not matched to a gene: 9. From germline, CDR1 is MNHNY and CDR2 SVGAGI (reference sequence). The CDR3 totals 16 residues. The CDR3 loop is CASSPLLAGASETQYF. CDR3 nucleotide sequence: TGTGCCAGCAGTCCGCTACTAGCGGGAGCGTCAGAGACCCAGTACTTC.

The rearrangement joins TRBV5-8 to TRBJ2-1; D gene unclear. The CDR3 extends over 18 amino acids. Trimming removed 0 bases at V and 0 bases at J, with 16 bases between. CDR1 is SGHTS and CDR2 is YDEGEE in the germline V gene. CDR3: CASSLEPLHQGSYNEQFF. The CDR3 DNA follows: TGTGCCAGCAGCTTGGAGCCACTACACCAAGGCTCCTACAATGAGCAGTTCTTC.

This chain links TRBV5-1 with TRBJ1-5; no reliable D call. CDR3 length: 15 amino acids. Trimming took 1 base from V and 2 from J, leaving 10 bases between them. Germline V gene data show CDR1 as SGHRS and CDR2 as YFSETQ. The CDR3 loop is CASSLSTGGNQPQHF. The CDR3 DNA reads TGCGCCAGCAGCTTGTCGACCGGGGGCAATCAGCCCCAGCATTTT. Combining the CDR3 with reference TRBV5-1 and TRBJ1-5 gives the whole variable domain KAGVTQTPRYLIKTRGQQVTLSCSPISGHRSVSWYQQTPGQGLQFLFEYFSETQRNKGNFPGRFSGRQFSNSRSEMNVSTLELGDSALYLCASSLSTGGNQPQHFGDGTRLSIL.

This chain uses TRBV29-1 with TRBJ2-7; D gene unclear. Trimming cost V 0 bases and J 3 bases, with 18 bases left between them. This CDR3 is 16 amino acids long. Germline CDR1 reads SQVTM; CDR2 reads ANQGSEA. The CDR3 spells CSVEDLGPSNHYEQYF. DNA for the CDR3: TGCAGCGTTGAAGATCTTGGCCCCTCAAACCACTACGAGCAGTACTTC.

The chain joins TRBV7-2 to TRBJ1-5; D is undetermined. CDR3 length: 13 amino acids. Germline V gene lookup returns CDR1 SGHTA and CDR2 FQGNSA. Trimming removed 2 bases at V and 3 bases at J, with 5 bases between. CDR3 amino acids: CASSLSVNQPQHF. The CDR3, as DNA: TGTGCCAGCAGCTTATCAGTCAATCAGCCCCAGCATTTT.

This CDR3 is CASSSNLGGTEAFF. CDR3 nucleotides: TGTGCCAGTAGTTCTAATTTGGGGGGCACTGAAGCTTTCTTT. This chain joins TRBV19 and TRBJ1-1; D is perhaps TRBD1 (5 bases). The V end was cut by 5 bases, the J end by 4 bases, with 14 bases between. This CDR3 is built from 14 residues. The V gene's germline CDR1 is LNHDA and CDR2 SQIVND (reference sequence).